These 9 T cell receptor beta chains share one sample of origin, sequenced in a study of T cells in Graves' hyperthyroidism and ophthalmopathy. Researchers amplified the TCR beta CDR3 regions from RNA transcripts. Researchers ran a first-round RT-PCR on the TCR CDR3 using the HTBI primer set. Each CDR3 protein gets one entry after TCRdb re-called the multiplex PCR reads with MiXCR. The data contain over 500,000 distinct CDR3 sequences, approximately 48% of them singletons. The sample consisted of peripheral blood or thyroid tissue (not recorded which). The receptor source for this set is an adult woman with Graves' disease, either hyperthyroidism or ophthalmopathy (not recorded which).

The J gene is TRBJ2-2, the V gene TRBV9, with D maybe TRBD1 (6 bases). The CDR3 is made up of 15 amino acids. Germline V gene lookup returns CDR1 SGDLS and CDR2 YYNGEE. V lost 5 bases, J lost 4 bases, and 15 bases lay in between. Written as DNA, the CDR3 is TGTGCCAGCAGGATAGGAGGACAGCCCACCGGGGAGCTGTTTTTT. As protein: CASRIGGQPTGELFF.

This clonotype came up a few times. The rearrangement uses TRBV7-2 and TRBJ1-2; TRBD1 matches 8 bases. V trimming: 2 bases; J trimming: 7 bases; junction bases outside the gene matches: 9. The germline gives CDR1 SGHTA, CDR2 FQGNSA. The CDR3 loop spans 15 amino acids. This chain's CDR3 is CASSLWSGGAGGYTF. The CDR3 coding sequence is TGTGCCAGCAGCTTATGGTCAGGGGGCGCAGGTGGCTACACCTTC.

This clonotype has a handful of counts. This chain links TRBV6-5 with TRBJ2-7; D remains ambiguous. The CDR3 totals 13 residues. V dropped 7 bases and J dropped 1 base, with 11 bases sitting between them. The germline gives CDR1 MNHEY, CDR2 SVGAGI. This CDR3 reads CASTFEASYEQYF. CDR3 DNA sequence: TGTGCCAGCACCTTCGAGGCGTCCTACGAGCAGTACTTC.

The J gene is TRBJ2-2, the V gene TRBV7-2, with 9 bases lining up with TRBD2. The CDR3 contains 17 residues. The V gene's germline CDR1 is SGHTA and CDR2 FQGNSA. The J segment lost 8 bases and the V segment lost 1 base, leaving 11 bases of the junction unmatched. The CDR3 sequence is CASSLVGSGSLGGELFF. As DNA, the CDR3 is TGTGCCAGCAGCTTAGTGGGTAGCGGGAGCCTGGGAGGGGAGCTGTTTTTT.

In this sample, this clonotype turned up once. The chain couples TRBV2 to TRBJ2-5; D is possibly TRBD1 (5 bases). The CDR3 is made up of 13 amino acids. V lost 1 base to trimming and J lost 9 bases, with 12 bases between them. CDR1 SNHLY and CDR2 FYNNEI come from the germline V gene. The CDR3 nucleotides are TGTGCCAGCAGTGAAGAGGGGTTGCAGCCCCAGTACTTC. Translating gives CASSEEGLQPQYF.

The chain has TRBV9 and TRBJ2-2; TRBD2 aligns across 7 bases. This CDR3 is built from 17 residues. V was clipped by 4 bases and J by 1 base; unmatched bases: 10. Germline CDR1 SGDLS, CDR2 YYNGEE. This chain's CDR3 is CASSPRRSGKNTGELFF. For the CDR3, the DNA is TGTGCCAGCAGCCCCCGTCGGAGCGGGAAGAACACCGGGGAGCTGTTTTTT.

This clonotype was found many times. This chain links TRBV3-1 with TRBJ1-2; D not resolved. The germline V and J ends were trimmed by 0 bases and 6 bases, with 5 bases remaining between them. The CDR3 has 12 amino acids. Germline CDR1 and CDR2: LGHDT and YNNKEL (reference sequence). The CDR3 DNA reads TGTGCCAGCAGCCAAGAGGACCATGGCTACACCTTC. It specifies CASSQEDHGYTF.

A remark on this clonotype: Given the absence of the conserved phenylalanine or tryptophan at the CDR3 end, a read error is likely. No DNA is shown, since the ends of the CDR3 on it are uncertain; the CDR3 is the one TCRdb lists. The CDR3: CASSEAAVR. The chain employs TRBV2 and TRBJ1-1. The CDR3 is made up of 9 amino acids, end residues included. Per germline, CDR1 SNHLY and CDR2 FYNNEI.

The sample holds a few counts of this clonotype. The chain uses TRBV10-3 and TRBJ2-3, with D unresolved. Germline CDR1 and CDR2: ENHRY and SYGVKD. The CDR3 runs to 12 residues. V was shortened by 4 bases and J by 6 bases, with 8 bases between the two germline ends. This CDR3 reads CAISGVGDTQYF. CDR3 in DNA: TGTGCCATCAGTGGAGTGGGTGATACGCAGTATTTT.